The 2 T cell receptor beta chains given below trace back to one sample, sequenced in a study of blood T cell repertoires in COVID-19. Produced via immunoSEQ multiplex PCR; TCRdb's table is partial and in-frame only. Seen here are 130,000 to 150,000 clones, over 75% observed once, and the top ten hold 8%. Sample: peripheral blood. The receptors stem from a woman in her sixties with COVID-19, enrolled during active disease.

The gene calls are TRBV19 and TRBJ2-3; the match to TRBD2 covers 14 bases. The CDR3 is 16 amino acids. The ends lost 4 bases at V and 4 bases at J; junction bases unmatched: 4. Germline CDR1 LNHDA, CDR2 SQIVND (reference sequence). The CDR3 loop is CASSRTSGGPPDTQYF. Here the CDR3 DNA reads TGTGCCAGTAGTAGGACTAGCGGGGGGCCCCCAGATACGCAGTATTTT.

The chain's CDR3 is CATSDPGLAGEQFF. The CDR3 DNA reads as TGTGCCACCAGTGATCCTGGACTAGCGGGTGAGCAGTTCTTC. The chain couples TRBV24-1 to TRBJ2-1; 11 bases line up with TRBD2. Germline V gene data show CDR1 as KGHDR and CDR2 as SFDVKD. The trim removed 3 bases at V and 9 bases at J, leaving 3 bases unmatched. CDR3 size: 14 residues.